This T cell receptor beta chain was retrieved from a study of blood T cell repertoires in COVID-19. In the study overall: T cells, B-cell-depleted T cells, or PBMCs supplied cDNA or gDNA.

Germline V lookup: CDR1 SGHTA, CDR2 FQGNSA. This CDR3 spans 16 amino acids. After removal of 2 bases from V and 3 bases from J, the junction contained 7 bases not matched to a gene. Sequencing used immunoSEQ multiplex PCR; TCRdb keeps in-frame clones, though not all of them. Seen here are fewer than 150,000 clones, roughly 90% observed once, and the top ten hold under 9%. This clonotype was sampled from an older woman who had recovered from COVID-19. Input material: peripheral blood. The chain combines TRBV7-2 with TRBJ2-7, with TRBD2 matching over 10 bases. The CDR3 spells CASSLSWASGSYEQYF. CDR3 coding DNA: TGTGCCAGCAGCTTATCCTGGGCTAGCGGGAGCTACGAGCAGTACTTC.